A selection of T cell receptor beta chains follows, all from one sample in a study of human T cells and chemical hapten exposure. TCRdb called the RACE reads again in MiXCR, with one record for every CDR3 protein. The sample contains 65,000 to 95,000 distinct CDR3 sequences, about 8.6% of which appear only once. Sequenced sample: whole blood. These receptors were obtained from a female donor in good health. Some clones in this sample may be carry-over from other donors' samples. Both conserved end residues are part of each CDR3. The order of the fields is clone size, D gene, J gene, V gene, CDR3 protein, CDR3 DNA. A D gene is named only where the DNA matches it firmly. Only some rows state a clone size, as once, few, many or a class for expanded clones.

many	NA	TRBJ2-3	TRBV7-3	CASSQLGGTDTQYF	TGTGCCAGCAGCCAATTGGGGGGCACAGATACGCAGTATTTT
NA	NA	TRBJ2-3	TRBV5-1	CASSWDRTDTQYF	TGCGCCAGCAGTTGGGATCGCACAGATACGCAGTATTTT
NA	NA	TRBJ2-7	TRBV15	CATSRVLETTEQYF	TGTGCCACCAGCAGAGTGCTTGAAACCACCGAGCAGTACTTC
many	NA	TRBJ1-1	TRBV7-2	CASSLMEAGEMFF	TGTGCCAGCAGCTTAATGGAAGCAGGAGAGATGTTCTTT
NA	NA	TRBJ2-6	TRBV6-2/TRBV6-3	CASRTKTGQYSGANVLTF	TGTGCCAGCAGGACGAAAACGGGACAATACTCTGGGGCCAACGTCCTGACTTTC
many	TRBD1	TRBJ2-3	TRBV7-2	CASSFDRVADTQYF	TGTGCCAGCAGCTTTGACAGGGTGGCAGATACGCAGTATTTT
NA	NA	TRBJ1-4	TRBV7-9	CASTDSSIGRANEKLFF	TGTGCCAGCACCGACTCCTCAATAGGGAGGGCTAATGAAAAACTGTTTTTT
many	TRBD1	TRBJ1-5	TRBV7-8	CASSPRTGDQPQHF	TGTGCCAGCAGCCCTAGGACAGGGGATCAGCCCCAGCATTTT
NA	NA	TRBJ2-2	TRBV6-2/TRBV6-3	CASSYFTGELFF	TGTGCCAGCAGTTACTTCACCGGGGAGCTGTTTTTT
NA	NA	TRBJ2-7	TRBV20-1	CSARFPRDVGYEQYF	TGCAGTGCTAGATTCCCCCGAGATGTGGGGTACGAGCAGTACTTC
many	NA	TRBJ2-7	TRBV12-3/TRBV12-4	CASSWGPGEQYF	TGTGCCAGCAGTTGGGGGCCGGGCGAGCAGTACTTC
few	NA	TRBJ1-1	TRBV9	CASSSSWAGWSEAFF	TGTGCCAGCAGCTCATCCTGGGCAGGTTGGTCTGAAGCTTTCTTT
few	NA	TRBJ2-4	TRBV5-1	CASSSGQAKNIQYF	TGCGCCAGCAGCTCTGGGCAGGCCAAAAACATTCAGTACTTC
NA	NA	TRBJ2-3	TRBV5-1	CASRPGSANTQYF	TGCGCCAGCAGACCCGGGTCCGCGAATACGCAGTATTTT
NA	TRBD1	TRBJ1-5	TRBV30	CAWSSGQGAGQPQHF	TGTGCCTGGAGCTCGGGACAGGGGGCCGGCCAGCCCCAGCATTTT
many	NA	TRBJ1-1	TRBV6-5	CASNTRFGQNTEAFF	TGTGCCAGCAACACTAGATTTGGACAGAACACTGAAGCTTTCTTT
few	TRBD1	TRBJ1-2	TRBV19	CASSSQGQGDGYTF	TGTGCCAGTAGTAGCCAAGGACAGGGCGATGGCTACACCTTC
few	TRBD1	TRBJ1-2	TRBV28	CASSTPTGQGKGYTF	TGTGCCAGCAGTACGCCGACAGGGCAAGGGAAAGGCTACACCTTC
NA	NA	TRBJ1-5	TRBV6-1	CASSAWDGDNQPQHF	TGTGCCAGCAGCGCCTGGGATGGGGACAATCAGCCCCAGCATTTT
many	NA	TRBJ1-2	TRBV29-1	CSVEDPSYPYGYTF	TGCAGCGTTGAAGATCCTTCATACCCCTATGGCTACACCTTC
NA	TRBD1	TRBJ1-2	TRBV2	CASREDRGSAYGYTF	TGTGCCAGCAGAGAAGACAGGGGGTCTGCGTATGGCTACACCTTC
NA	TRBD1	TRBJ2-3	TRBV2	CASSERDRGTDTQYF	TGTGCCAGCAGTGAAAGGGACAGGGGCACAGATACGCAGTATTTT
few	NA	TRBJ1-4	TRBV20-1	CSARDPTGPGEKLFF	TGCAGTGCTAGAGATCCCACTGGGCCGGGTGAAAAACTGTTTTTT
few	NA	TRBJ1-4	TRBV29-1	CSVGDVYTNEKLFF	TGCAGCGTGGGAGATGTTTATACTAATGAAAAACTGTTTTTT
NA	NA	TRBJ1-2	TRBV12-3/TRBV12-4	CASSLRTRSFGYTF	TGTGCCAGCAGTTTAAGGACCCGGTCCTTTGGCTACACCTTC
NA	NA	TRBJ1-1	TRBV5-4	CASTLGWTENTEAFF	TGTGCCAGCACCCTGGGATGGACAGAGAACACTGAAGCTTTCTTT
many	NA	TRBJ2-7	TRBV18	CASSPSSGYYEQYF	TGTGCCAGCTCACCTTCATCAGGATACTACGAGCAGTACTTC
NA	TRBD2	TRBJ2-1	TRBV4-1	CASSQEASGGRDEQFF	TGCGCCAGCAGCCAAGAGGCTAGCGGGGGGCGCGATGAGCAGTTCTTC
many	TRBD1	TRBJ2-3	TRBV20-1	CSARVGTGVNTDTQYF	TGCAGTGCTAGAGTCGGGACAGGGGTCAACACAGATACGCAGTATTTT
many	NA	TRBJ2-3	TRBV2	CARIWLAGADTQYF	TGTGCCAGGATCTGGCTAGCAGGCGCAGATACGCAGTATTTT
many	TRBD1	TRBJ2-2	TRBV12-5	CASSETGAMAGELFF	TGTGCTAGTAGTGAAACAGGGGCTATGGCCGGGGAGCTGTTTTTT
many	TRBD1	TRBJ2-1	TRBV6-1	CASRISGTGTSYNEQFF	TGTGCCAGCAGGATATCCGGGACAGGGACCTCCTACAATGAGCAGTTCTTC
NA	TRBD2	TRBJ2-1	TRBV12-3/TRBV12-4	CASSRGTSGGAWEQFF	TGTGCCAGCAGCCGGGGGACTAGCGGGGGGGCATGGGAGCAGTTCTTC
many	NA	TRBJ2-6	TRBV6-5	CASSSFGLRRSDGVASGANVLTF	TGTGCCAGCAGTTCCTTCGGGCTCCGTAGGTCAGACGGCGTCGCCTCTGGGGCCAACGTCCTGACTTTC
NA	TRBD1	TRBJ2-3	TRBV11-2	CASSGGQSDYTDTQYF	TGTGCCAGCAGCGGGGGACAGAGTGATTACACAGATACGCAGTATTTT
many	NA	TRBJ2-7	TRBV10-3	CAIRTLLEQYF	TGTGCCATCAGGACCCTATTGGAGCAGTACTTC
many	NA	TRBJ1-1	TRBV27	CASSLGVVGTEAFF	TGTGCCAGCTCCCTGGGAGTGGTTGGGACTGAAGCTTTCTTT
NA	NA	TRBJ2-3	TRBV7-2	CASSHTQVFPGTDTQYF	TGTGCCAGCAGCCATACACAGGTTTTCCCTGGCACAGATACGCAGTATTTT
many	NA	TRBJ1-2	TRBV29-1	CSVEVWTQGVDYGYTF	TGCAGCGTTGAAGTCTGGACACAGGGTGTCGACTATGGCTACACCTTC
NA	NA	TRBJ1-1	TRBV7-9	CASSSGRFTEAFF	TGTGCCAGCAGCTCAGGGAGATTCACTGAAGCTTTCTTT
once	NA	TRBJ1-1	TRBV11-2	CASRRLSGADTEAFF	TGTGCCAGCAGAAGACTGTCTGGGGCTGACACTGAAGCTTTCTTT
NA	NA	TRBJ1-1	TRBV10-3	CAIRLTTGSDTEAFF	TGTGCCATCAGACTCACGACGGGGTCGGACACTGAAGCTTTCTTT
NA	NA	TRBJ2-3	TRBV4-3	CASSQGGGALTDTQYF	TGCGCCAGCAGCCAAGGTGGCGGGGCCCTTACAGATACGCAGTATTTT
NA	NA	TRBJ1-1	TRBV4-3	CTSSQDNGMNTEAFF	TGCACCAGCAGCCAAGATAACGGAATGAACACTGAAGCTTTCTTT